This passage covers 6 T cell receptor beta chains from one sample sequenced in a study of blood T cell repertoires in COVID-19. The data were produced by immunoSEQ multiplex PCR, yet TCRdb's version contains in-frame clones alone and is incomplete. The profile shows fewer than 500,000 clones, 80% to 90% of them singletons. The sample consisted of PBMCs or T cells enriched from blood (not recorded which). The receptors were sampled from a man younger than 45 who had recovered from COVID-19.

To note about this clone: Other DNA sequences in the sample encode the same CDR3. The chain couples TRBV5-1 to TRBJ2-7; TRBD1 matches at 12 bases. Germline V CDR1 and CDR2: SGHRS, YFSETQ. V shed 4 bases, J shed 3 bases, and the junction held 2 bases outside the gene matches. This CDR3 is built from 14 residues. The CDR3 DNA sequence: TGCGCCAGCAGCCGGGACAGGGGGCTCTACGAGCAGTACTTC. It codes for CASSRDRGLYEQYF.

The V and J genes are TRBV30 and TRBJ1-2; a possible D gene is TRBD1 (5 bases). The CDR3 covers 13 residues. V was clipped by 0 bases and J by 8 bases, with 13 bases between them. Per the germline V gene, CDR1 is GTSNPN and CDR2 is SVGIG (reference sequence). The CDR3 loop reads CAWSVHRTEGYTF. The CDR3 DNA is TGTGCCTGGAGTGTACACAGGACGGAAGGCTACACCTTC.

This chain uses TRBV2 with TRBJ1-6; TRBD1 matches at 8 bases. The V and J ends lost 6 bases and 6 bases, in that order; junction bases with no gene match: 7. This CDR3 is built from 15 residues. CDR1 is SNHLY and CDR2 is FYNNEI in the germline V gene. The CDR3 protein is CASRETGDGNSPLHF. The CDR3 DNA reads as TGTGCCAGCAGGGAGACAGGGGACGGTAATTCACCCCTCCACTTT.

The V and J genes are TRBV5-1 and TRBJ1-1; 9 bases agree with TRBD1. Trimming took 5 bases from V and 1 from J; bases not matched to a gene: 6. The V gene's germline CDR1 is SGHRS and CDR2 YFSETQ. This CDR3 spans 15 amino acids. The DNA of the CDR3 is TGCGCCAGCAGTAGTTGGACAGGGGCGAACACTGAAGCTTTCTTT. This gives the protein CASSSWTGANTEAFF. Full variable domain (missing parts from reference TRBV5-1 and TRBJ1-1): KAGVTQTPRYLIKTRGQQVTLSCSPISGHRSVSWYQQTPGQGLQFLFEYFSETQRNKGNFPGRFSGRQFSNSRSEMNVSTLELGDSALYLCASSSWTGANTEAFFGQGTRLTVV.

This clone has ten or more counts. This rearrangement joins TRBV13 to TRBJ2-5; D is possibly TRBD2 (6 bases). The V and J ends lost 0 bases and 5 bases respectively, with 13 bases between them. The germline CDR1 and CDR2 sequences are PRHDT and FYEKMQ (reference sequence). The CDR3 spans 15 residues. The CDR3 bases are TGTGCCAGCAGCTTAGGCAGGGTGGAGGGGGAGACCCAGTACTTC. Translated, it gives CASSLGRVEGETQYF.

This chain uses TRBV10-3 with TRBJ2-7; 8 nucleotides line up with TRBD2. This CDR3 spans 14 amino acids. Looked up from germline, CDR1 is ENHRY and CDR2 is SYGVKD. V lost 6 bases to trimming and J lost 3 bases; unmatched junction nucleotides: 7. DNA of the CDR3: TGTGCCATCAGGGGGGGACTAGTGGACTACGAGCAGTACTTC. It codes for CAIRGGLVDYEQYF.